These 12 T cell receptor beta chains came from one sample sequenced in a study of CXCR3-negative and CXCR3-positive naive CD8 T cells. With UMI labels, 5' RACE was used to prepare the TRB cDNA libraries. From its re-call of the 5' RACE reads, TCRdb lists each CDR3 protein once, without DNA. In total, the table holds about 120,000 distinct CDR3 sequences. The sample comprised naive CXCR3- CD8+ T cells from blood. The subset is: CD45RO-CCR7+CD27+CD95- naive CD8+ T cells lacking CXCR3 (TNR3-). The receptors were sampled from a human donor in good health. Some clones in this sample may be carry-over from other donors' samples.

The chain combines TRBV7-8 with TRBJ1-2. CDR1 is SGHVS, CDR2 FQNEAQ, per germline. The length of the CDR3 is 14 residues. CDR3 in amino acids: CAGSVDSFNYGYTF.

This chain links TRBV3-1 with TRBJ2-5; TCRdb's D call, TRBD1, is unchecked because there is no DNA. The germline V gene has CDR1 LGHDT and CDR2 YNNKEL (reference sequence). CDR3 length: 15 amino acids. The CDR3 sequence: CASSQEQGLQETQYF.

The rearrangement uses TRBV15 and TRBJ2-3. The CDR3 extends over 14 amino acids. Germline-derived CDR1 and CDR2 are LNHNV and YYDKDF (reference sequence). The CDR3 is CATGLDLSQDTQYF.

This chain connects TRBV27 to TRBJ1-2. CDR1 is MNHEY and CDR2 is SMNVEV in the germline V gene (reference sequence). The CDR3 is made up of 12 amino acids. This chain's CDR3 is CASSGRPYGYTF.

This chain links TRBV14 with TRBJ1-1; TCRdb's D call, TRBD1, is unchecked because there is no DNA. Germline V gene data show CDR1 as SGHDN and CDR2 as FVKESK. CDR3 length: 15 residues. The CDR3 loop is CASSQVQGEWAEAFF. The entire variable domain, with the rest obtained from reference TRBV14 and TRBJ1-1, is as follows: EAGVTQFPSHSVIEKGQTVTLRCDPISGHDNLYWYRRVMGKEIKFLLHFVKESKQDESGMPNNRFLAERTGGTYSTLKVQPAELEDSGVYFCASSQVQGEWAEAFFGQGTRLTVV.

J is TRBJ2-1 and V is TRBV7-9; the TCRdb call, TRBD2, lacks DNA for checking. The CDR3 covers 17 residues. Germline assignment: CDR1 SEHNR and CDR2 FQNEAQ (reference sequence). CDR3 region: CASSLGISGSSYNEQFF.

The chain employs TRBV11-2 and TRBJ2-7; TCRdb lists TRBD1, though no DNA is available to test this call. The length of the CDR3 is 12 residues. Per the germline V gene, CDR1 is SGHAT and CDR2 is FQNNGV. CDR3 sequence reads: CASSDGRGEQYF.

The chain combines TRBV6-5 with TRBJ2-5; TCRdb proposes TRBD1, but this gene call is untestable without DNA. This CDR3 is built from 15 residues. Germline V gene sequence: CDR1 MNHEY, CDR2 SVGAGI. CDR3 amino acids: CASSYSDRELETQYF.

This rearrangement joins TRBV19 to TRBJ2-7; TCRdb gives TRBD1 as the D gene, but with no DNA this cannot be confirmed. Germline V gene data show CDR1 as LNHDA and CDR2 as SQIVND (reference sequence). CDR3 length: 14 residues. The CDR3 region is CASSLRTGTYEQYF.

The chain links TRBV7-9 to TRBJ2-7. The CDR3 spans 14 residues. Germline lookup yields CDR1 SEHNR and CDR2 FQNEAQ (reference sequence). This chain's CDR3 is CASSLTVSGNEQYF.

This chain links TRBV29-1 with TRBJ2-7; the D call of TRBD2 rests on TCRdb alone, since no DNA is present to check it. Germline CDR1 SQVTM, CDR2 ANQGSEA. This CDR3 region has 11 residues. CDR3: CSGLRQYEQYF.

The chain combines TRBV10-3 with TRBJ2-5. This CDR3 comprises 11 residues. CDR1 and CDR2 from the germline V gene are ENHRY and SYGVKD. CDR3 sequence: CAISSMETQYF.